Following are 9 T cell receptor beta chains from one sample sequenced in a study of T cell clonality in common variable immunodeficiency. Generated by immunoSEQ multiplex PCR, the TCRdb table keeps only in-frame clones and is missing some. The sample contains tens of thousands of clones, none of them singletons. The sequenced sample was peripheral blood mononuclear cells. These receptors were collected from a person aged 18 to 70 in good health.

This clone was seen repeatedly, ten times or more. From the germline J gene comes the end of the CDR3, since the read stops 3 residues before it. The gene calls are TRBV5-5 and TRBJ2-7, with D possibly TRBD2 on 5 matching bases. The CDR3 is 14 amino acids. V lost 2 bases and J 0 bases, leaving 9 bases between the germline ends. Per the germline V gene, CDR1 is SGHKS and CDR2 is YYEKEE (reference sequence). This CDR3 is CASSFRLSSYEQYF. The sequenced CDR3 bases are TGTGCCAGCAGCTTCAGACTATCCTCCTACGAG.

At least ten counts were recorded for this clone. Germline and junction disagree at one end, which may indicate a read error. The read terminates 3 residues ahead of where the CDR3 ends, so the germline J gene completes it. The rearrangement links TRBV7-7 to TRBJ1-6, with D possibly TRBD1 on 6 matching bases. CDR1 is SSHAT, CDR2 FNYEAQ, per germline (reference sequence). CDR3 length: 14 amino acids. This CDR3 is CASSFSRGWTPLHF. The part of the CDR3 DNA that was read is TGTGCTAGCAGCTTTTCCAGGGGCTGGACACCC.

This clone was seen ten or more times. Read data end 3 residues before the CDR3 end; the end is taken from the germline J gene. The V gene is TRBV20-1, the J gene TRBJ2-4, with D possibly matching TRBD1 (6 bases). CDR3 length equals 14 residues. Trimming pared 4 bases from V and 4 bases from J, leaving 14 bases between. Germline V gene data show CDR1 as DFQATT and CDR2 as SNEGSKA (reference sequence). The CDR3 here is CSAIPRTEKNIQYF. The covered CDR3 bases are TGCAGTGCTATTCCGCGGACAGAGAAAAACATT.

This clone was recorded at least ten times. The read ends 3 residues early relative to the CDR3; the germline J gene fills the gap. The chain uses TRBV7-9 and TRBJ2-1, with 7 bases lining up with TRBD1. This CDR3 has 15 amino acids. Looked up from germline, CDR1 is SEHNR and CDR2 is FQNEAQ (reference sequence). The V segment lost 1 base and the J segment 7 bases; nucleotides outside the gene matches: 7. CDR3: CASSLDRGPTNEQFF. The covered CDR3 bases are TGTGCCAGCAGCTTAGACAGGGGCCCAACGAATGAG.

In its sample, this clone was seen many times. The read finishes 3 residues shy of the CDR3 end, and the germline J gene is used to complete it. This chain uses TRBV6-1 with TRBJ2-3; the D gene is possibly TRBD2 (7 bases). This CDR3 has 16 residues. The ends were cut back, 2 bases at V and 1 base at J, with 13 bases in the middle. CDR1 and CDR2 (germline): MNHNS, SASEGT. The CDR3 DNA, read in part, is TGTGCCAGCAGTGAAAGGGGGGGGGAGGGCACAGATACG. Its protein is CASSERGGEGTDT. The CDR3 in its entirety is CASSERGGEGTDTQYF.

This clone was observed many times. The read terminates 3 residues before the CDR3 end, so the remaining end is supplied by the germline J gene. This chain uses TRBV20-1 with TRBJ2-7, with 10 bases matching TRBD1. The germline V gene has CDR1 DFQATT and CDR2 SNEGSKA (reference sequence). This CDR3 has 14 amino acids. V was clipped by 5 bases and J by 3 bases; unmatched bases: 7. The covered CDR3 bases are TGCAGTGCTGGGCGGCGGACAGGGGGCTACGAG. Translating it yields CSAGRRTGGYE. In full, the CDR3 reads CSAGRRTGGYEQYF.

This clone was counted many times. Read coverage stops 3 residues before the CDR3 terminus; the germline J gene supplies the remainder. This chain uses TRBV20-1 with TRBJ2-5; 9 bases are shared with TRBD2. After removal of 5 bases from V and 7 bases from J, the junction contained 8 bases not matched to a gene. CDR3 length equals 13 residues. CDR1 and CDR2 from the germline V gene are DFQATT and SNEGSKA (reference sequence). Here the CDR3 reads CSAQGTSIGTQYF. The CDR3 DNA, read in part, is TGCAGTGCTCAAGGGACTAGCATCGGGACC.

This clone was detected many times. The sequence runs out 3 residues before the end of the CDR3; the remainder is reconstructed from the germline J gene. This chain uses TRBV20-1 with TRBJ2-1; 9 nucleotides line up with TRBD2. The CDR3 is 15 amino acids. J gave up 7 bases and V 4 bases, and 11 bases lay outside the gene matches. CDR1 and CDR2 (germline): DFQATT, SNEGSKA (reference sequence). CDR3 protein: CSANPWREGGNEQFF. Partial CDR3 DNA: TGCAGTGCTAACCCCTGGCGGGAGGGAGGGAATGAG.

This clone appeared many times. The CDR3 is cut off 3 residues early in the read; its end comes from the germline J gene. The chain is built from TRBV20-1 and TRBJ1-2, with 7 positions matching TRBD1. CDR1 DFQATT and CDR2 SNEGSKA come from the germline V gene (reference sequence). V lost 4 bases to trimming and J lost 3 bases; unmatched junction nucleotides: 11. CDR3 length: 15 amino acids. CDR3 bases read: TGCAGTGCTACCCAGAGGGGGACAGCAGACTATGGC. Its translation: CSATQRGTADYG. The whole CDR3 is CSATQRGTADYGYTF.